This section outlines one T cell receptor beta chain sequence together with its context. These data come from a study of early T cells in non-severe SARS-CoV-2 infection. Trimming left V 2 bases short and J 1 base short, with 14 bases between. Germline V gene sequence: CDR1 MNHEY, CDR2 SMNVEV (reference sequence). The CDR3 loop spans 16 amino acids. Each single cDNA molecule received a unique molecular identifier. TCRdb itself ran the 5' RACE reads through MiXCR, one entry per CDR3 protein. The sample shows tens of thousands of distinct CDR3 sequences, 3% to 4% of them seen only once. Sequencing was done on a sample of whole blood. The J gene is TRBJ2-5, the V gene TRBV27; perhaps TRBD2 as D (7 bases). This clonotype was sampled from an adult who was a healthcare worker with PCR-confirmed SARS-CoV-2 infection or an uninfected control (not recorded which). The DNA for the CDR3 is TGTGCCAGCAGTTTACGAGGGGAGGGGGTCCAAGAGACCCAGTACTTC. Protein sequence: CASSLRGEGVQETQYF.